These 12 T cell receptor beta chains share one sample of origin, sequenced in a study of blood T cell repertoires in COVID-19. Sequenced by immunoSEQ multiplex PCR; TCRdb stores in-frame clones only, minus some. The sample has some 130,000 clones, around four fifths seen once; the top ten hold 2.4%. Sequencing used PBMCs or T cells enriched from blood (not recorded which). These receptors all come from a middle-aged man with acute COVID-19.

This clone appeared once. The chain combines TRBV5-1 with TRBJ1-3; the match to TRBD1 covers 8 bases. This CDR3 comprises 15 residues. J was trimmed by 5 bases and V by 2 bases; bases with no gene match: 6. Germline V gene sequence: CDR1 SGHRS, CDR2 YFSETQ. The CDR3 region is CASSLNGQGRNTIYF. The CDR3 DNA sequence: TGCGCCAGCAGCTTAAACGGACAGGGTAGAAACACCATATATTTT. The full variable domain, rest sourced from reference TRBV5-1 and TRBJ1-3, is KAGVTQTPRYLIKTRGQQVTLSCSPISGHRSVSWYQQTPGQGLQFLFEYFSETQRNKGNFPGRFSGRQFSNSRSEMNVSTLELGDSALYLCASSLNGQGRNTIYFGEGSWLTVV.

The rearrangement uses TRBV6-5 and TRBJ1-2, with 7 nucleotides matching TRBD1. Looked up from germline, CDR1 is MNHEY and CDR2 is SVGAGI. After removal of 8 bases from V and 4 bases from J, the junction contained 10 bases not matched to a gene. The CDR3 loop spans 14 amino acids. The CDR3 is CASLPGTAVYGYTF. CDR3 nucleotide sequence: TGTGCCAGCCTTCCGGGGACAGCCGTCTATGGCTACACCTTC.

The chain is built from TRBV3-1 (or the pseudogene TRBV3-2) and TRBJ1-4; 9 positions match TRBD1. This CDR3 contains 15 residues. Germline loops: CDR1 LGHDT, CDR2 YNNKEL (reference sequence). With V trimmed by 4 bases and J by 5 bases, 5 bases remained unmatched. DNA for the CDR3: TGTGCCAGCAGCCCTAGGACAGGGGAAAATGAAAAACTGTTTTTT. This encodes CASSPRTGENEKLFF.

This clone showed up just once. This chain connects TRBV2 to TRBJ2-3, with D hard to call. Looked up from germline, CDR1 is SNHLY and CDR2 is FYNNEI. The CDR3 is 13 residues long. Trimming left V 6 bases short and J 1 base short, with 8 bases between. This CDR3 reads CASSLLGTDTQYF. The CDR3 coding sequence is TGTGCCAGCAGCTTACTTGGCACAGATACGCAGTATTTT.

CDR3 protein: CASSLAGTGTGELFF. The CDR3 DNA reads TGCGCCAGCAGCTTGGCTGGGACAGGGACCGGGGAGCTGTTTTTT. This chain links TRBV5-1 with TRBJ2-2; TRBD1 agrees at 9 bases. The ends lost 0 bases at V and 5 bases at J; junction bases unmatched: 2. The CDR3 runs to 15 residues. The germline CDR1 and CDR2 sequences are SGHRS and YFSETQ. Full variable domain (rest looked up from reference TRBV5-1 and TRBJ2-2): KAGVTQTPRYLIKTRGQQVTLSCSPISGHRSVSWYQQTPGQGLQFLFEYFSETQRNKGNFPGRFSGRQFSNSRSEMNVSTLELGDSALYLCASSLAGTGTGELFFGEGSRLTVL.

In nucleotides, the CDR3 is TGTGCCAGCAGCTCGACGCGGCAGAGCTCTGGGGCCAACGTCCTGACTTTC. It is translated as CASSSTRQSSGANVLTF. The chain combines TRBV7-9 with TRBJ2-6; D uncertain. V was clipped by 4 bases and J by 0 bases, with 13 bases between them. This CDR3 contains 17 residues. From germline, CDR1 is SEHNR and CDR2 FQNEAQ (reference sequence).

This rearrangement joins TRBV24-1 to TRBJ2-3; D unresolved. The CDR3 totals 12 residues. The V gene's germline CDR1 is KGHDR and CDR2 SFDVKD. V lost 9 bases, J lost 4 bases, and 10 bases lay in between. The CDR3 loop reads CATGSEADTQYF. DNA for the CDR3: TGTGCCACCGGCTCTGAGGCAGATACGCAGTATTTT.

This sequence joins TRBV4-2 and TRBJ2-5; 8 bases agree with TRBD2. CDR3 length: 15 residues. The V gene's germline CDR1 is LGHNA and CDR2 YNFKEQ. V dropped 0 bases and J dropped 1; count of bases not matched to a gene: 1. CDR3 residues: CASSQDRGGQETQYF. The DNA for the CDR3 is TGTGCCAGCAGCCAAGATCGGGGGGGCCAAGAGACCCAGTACTTC.

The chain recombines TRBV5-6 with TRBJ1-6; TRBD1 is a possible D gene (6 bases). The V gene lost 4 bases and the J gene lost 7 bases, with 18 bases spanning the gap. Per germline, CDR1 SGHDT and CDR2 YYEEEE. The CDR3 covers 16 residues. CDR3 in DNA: TGTGCCAGCAGCCTGGTGGGGGCGGATGGAAATTCACCCCTCCACTTT. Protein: CASSLVGADGNSPLHF. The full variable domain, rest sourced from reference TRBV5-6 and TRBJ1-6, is DAGVTQSPTHLIKTRGQQVTLRCSPKSGHDTVSWYQQALGQGPQFIFQYYEEEERQRGNFPDRFSGHQFPNYSSELNVNALLLGDSALYLCASSLVGADGNSPLHFGNGTRLTVT.

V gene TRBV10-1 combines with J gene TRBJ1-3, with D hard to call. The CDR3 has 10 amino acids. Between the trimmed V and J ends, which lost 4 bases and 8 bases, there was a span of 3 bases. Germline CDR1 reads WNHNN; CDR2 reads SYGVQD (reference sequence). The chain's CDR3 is CASSADTIYF. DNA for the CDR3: TGCGCCAGCAGTGCAGACACCATATATTTT.

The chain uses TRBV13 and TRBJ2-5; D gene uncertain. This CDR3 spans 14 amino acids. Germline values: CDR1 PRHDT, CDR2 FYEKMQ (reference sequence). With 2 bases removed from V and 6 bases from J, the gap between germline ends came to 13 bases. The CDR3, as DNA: TGTGCCAGCAGCTTACCGAACCGGTCGAAGACCCAGTACTTC. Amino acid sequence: CASSLPNRSKTQYF.

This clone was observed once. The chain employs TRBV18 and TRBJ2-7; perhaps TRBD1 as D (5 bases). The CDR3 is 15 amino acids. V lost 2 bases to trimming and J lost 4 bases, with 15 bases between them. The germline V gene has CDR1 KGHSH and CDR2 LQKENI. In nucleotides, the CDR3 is TGTGCCAGCTCACCAAGTGGGCAGGGTCCATACGAGCAGTACTTC. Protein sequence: CASSPSGQGPYEQYF. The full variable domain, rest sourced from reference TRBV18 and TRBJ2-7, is NAGVMQNPRHLVRRRGQEARLRCSPMKGHSHVYWYRQLPEEGLKFMVYLQKENIIDESGMPKERFSAEFPKEGPSILRIQQVVRGDSAAYFCASSPSGQGPYEQYFGPGTRLTVT.